What follows is one TCR beta chain and its context. The sample originates from a study of blood T cells in healthy people across ages. A J-beta primer mix and a sample-barcoded 5' primer were used in a second PCR of roughly 7 to 12 cycles. Each of the cDNA molecules was tagged by a template-switch adaptor with 12 random nucleotides. Each single sample gave us at least 3 million CDR3-containing paired-end reads. TCRdb reanalysed the 5' RACE reads using MiXCR and keeps one entry per CDR3 protein. The data hold approximately 1,700,000 distinct CDR3 sequences, with about two fifths observed a single time. Germline trimming cut 6 bases from V and 8 bases from J; bases unmatched to any gene: 6. Germline values: CDR1 MNHEY, CDR2 SVGAGI. There are 13 residues in the CDR3.

Material: blood. This TCR derives from a human donor in good health. The chain joins TRBV6-5 to TRBJ2-2, with TRBD1 matching 7 bases. CDR3 sequence: CASSYRQGGELFF. CDR3 DNA: TGTGCCAGCAGCTATCGACAGGGAGGGGAGCTGTTTTTT.